These 7 T cell receptor beta chains were sequenced from one sample in a study of blood T cell repertoires in COVID-19. The data were produced by immunoSEQ multiplex PCR, yet TCRdb's version contains in-frame clones alone and is incomplete. The sample contains about 310,000 clones, approximately 91% of which appear only once. The specimen was PBMCs or T cells enriched from blood (not recorded which). Receptors originate from a woman aged 40 to 55 who had recovered from COVID-19.

The chain is built from TRBV12-2 and TRBJ1-3; the table's D call of TRBD1 was not tested on the DNA. TRBV12-2 is tagged as a pseudogene. CDR3 length: 16 residues. In DNA, the CDR3 is TGTGCAAGTCGCTCGAAATACCAGAACTCTGGAAACACCATATATTTT. Its protein product is CASRSKYQNSGNTIYF.

The V call is TRBV24-1, the J call TRBJ2-7; 10 bases match TRBD2. The germline gives CDR1 KGHDR, CDR2 SFDVKD. This CDR3 is built from 16 residues. The J segment lost 5 bases and the V segment lost 1 base, leaving 7 bases of the junction unmatched. The CDR3 DNA reads TGTGCCACCAGTGATTTCGGAACTAGCGGGATCCACGAGCAGTACTTC. Protein: CATSDFGTSGIHEQYF.

This clone was detected only once. The chain couples TRBV5-4 to TRBJ2-3; 8 bases are shared with TRBD2. The germline CDR1 and CDR2 sequences are SGHNT and YYREEE (reference sequence). After removal of 4 bases from V and 3 bases from J, the junction contained 7 bases not matched to a gene. The CDR3 consists of 15 residues. CDR3 residues: CASSTESGRTDTQYF. The CDR3 coding sequence is TGTGCCAGCAGCACGGAGAGCGGGAGAACAGATACGCAGTATTTT.

This clone was seen a few times. V usage is TRBV2 and J usage is TRBJ1-1; D unclear. The CDR3 length is 14 residues. The V and J ends lost 5 bases and 3 bases respectively, with 13 bases between them. The germline V gene encodes CDR1 SNHLY and CDR2 FYNNEI. The chain's CDR3 is CASSPPVIYTEAFF. The DNA of the CDR3 is TGTGCCAGCAGTCCCCCGGTGATATACACTGAAGCTTTCTTT.

This clone came up a few times. The rearrangement links TRBV3-1 (or the pseudogene TRBV3-2) to TRBJ2-7; the match to TRBD1 covers 9 bases. The V segment lost 4 bases and the J segment 7 bases; nucleotides outside the gene matches: 11. The CDR3 runs 15 residues. Germline V gene sequence: CDR1 LGHDT, CDR2 YNNKEL (reference sequence). CDR3 DNA sequence: TGTGCCAGCAGCCCAAGGGGACAGGGCGGGCAAGAGCAGTACTTC. It yields the protein CASSPRGQGGQEQYF.

This chain joins TRBV6-4 and TRBJ2-1, with D tentatively TRBD2 (6 bases). Germline CDR1 reads MRHNA; CDR2 reads SNTAGT. Trimming took 6 bases from V and 8 from J, leaving 14 bases between them. The CDR3 length is 13 residues. The CDR3 region is CASRRLVSDEQFF. The CDR3, as DNA: TGTGCCAGCAGGAGACTAGTTTCCGATGAGCAGTTCTTC.

The genes are TRBV28 and TRBJ1-3; perhaps TRBD1 as D (5 bases). The CDR3 has 14 residues. Trimming removed 8 bases from V and 0 bases from J, with 11 bases in between. The germline CDR1 and CDR2 sequences are MDHEN and SYDVKM. The CDR3 DNA follows: TGTGCCAGCGGGCCAGGGCTCTCTGGAAACACCATATATTTT. Protein sequence: CASGPGLSGNTIYF.